This is a list of T cell receptor beta chains from one sample in a study of blood T cell repertoires in COVID-19. Produced via immunoSEQ multiplex PCR; TCRdb's table is partial and in-frame only. Of approximately 100,000 clones in the sample, around four fifths were seen once. Sequenced material: peripheral blood. The origin of the receptors is a man between 60 and 75 years old with acute or convalescent COVID-19. CDR3s include the opening cysteine and the closing phenylalanine or tryptophan. The order of the fields is V gene, clone size, D gene, J gene, CDR3 protein, CDR3 DNA. D genes are given only for firm matches. The listing skips clone size in some rows; elsewhere it reads once, few, many or a size class.

>TRBV29-1|.|.|TRBJ2-3
CSVSGVGSTDTQYF
TGCAGCGTTTCGGGAGTAGGTAGCACAGATACGCAGTATTTT
>TRBV28|.|.|TRBJ1-2
CASSLNRYGYTF
TGTGCCAGCAGTTTAAACAGATATGGCTACACCTTC
>TRBV9|.|.|TRBJ2-5
CASSVGSGQETQYF
TGTGCCAGCAGCGTAGGGTCAGGTCAGGAGACCCAGTACTTC
>TRBV5-1|.|.|TRBJ2-1
CASSSTTRPSSYNEQFF
TGCGCCAGCAGCTCGACGACTCGTCCAAGCTCCTACAATGAGCAGTTCTTC
>TRBV4-1|.|.|TRBJ1-2
CASSHGNRILNYGYTF
TGCGCCAGCAGCCATGGGAACAGGATCCTCAACTATGGCTACACCTTC
>TRBV28|.|.|TRBJ1-5
CASSFSGRNQPQHF
TGTGCCAGCAGTTTCTCGGGTCGCAATCAGCCCCAGCATTTT
>TRBV3-1/TRBV3-2|.|.|TRBJ2-7
CASSQVTYEQYF
TGTGCCAGCAGCCAAGTCACCTACGAGCAGTACTTC
>TRBV10-3|.|TRBD2|TRBJ2-1
CAIRERERYNEQFF
TGTGCCATCAGGGAGCGGGAGAGGTACAATGAGCAGTTCTTC
>TRBV12-3/TRBV12-4|.|.|TRBJ1-4
CASSLVQGEKLFF
TGTGCCAGCAGTTTAGTTCAGGGGGAAAAACTGTTTTTT
>TRBV7-2|.|TRBD1|TRBJ1-4
CASSLGTGGADEKLFF
TGTGCCAGCAGCTTAGGGACAGGGGGCGCAGATGAAAAACTGTTTTTT
>TRBV21-1|.|.|TRBJ2-2
CASSPGEAERTGELFF
TGTGCCAGCAGCCCCGGGGAAGCGGAGCGCACCGGGGAGCTGTTTTTT
>TRBV9|.|.|TRBJ1-2
CASSLNPVTGLYGYTF
TGTGCCAGCAGCCTAAACCCCGTGACAGGCCTCTATGGCTACACCTTC
>TRBV21-1|.|.|TRBJ2-7
CASLPGQGPGSGAYEQYF
TGTGCCAGCCTCCCTGGCCAGGGGCCGGGGAGCGGGGCCTACGAGCAGTACTTC
>TRBV5-4|.|TRBD2|TRBJ2-1
CASSFRASGRDEQFF
TGTGCCAGCAGCTTTAGGGCTAGCGGGAGGGATGAGCAGTTCTTC
>TRBV13|.|TRBD1|TRBJ2-3
CASSSTGATDTQYF
TGTGCCAGCAGCTCGACAGGGGCCACAGATACGCAGTATTTT
>TRBV28|.|.|TRBJ1-3
CASSLSAGNTIYF
TGTGCCAGCAGTTTATCAGCTGGAAACACCATATATTTT
>TRBV11-2|.|.|TRBJ2-5
CASSLMVARETQYF
TGTGCCAGCAGCTTAATGGTAGCGAGAGAGACCCAGTACTTC
>TRBV11-2|.|.|TRBJ1-1
CASSLERATTEAFF
TGTGCCAGCAGCTTAGAGAGAGCTACCACTGAAGCTTTCTTT
>TRBV5-5|.|TRBD1|TRBJ1-1
CASNRGQGPYTEAFF
TGTGCCAGCAATCGAGGACAGGGCCCCTACACTGAAGCTTTCTTT
>TRBV2|.|TRBD1|TRBJ1-2
CASRDRVKSRYGYTF
TGTGCCAGCAGGGACAGGGTTAAGTCGCGTTATGGCTACACCTTC
>TRBV28|few|.|TRBJ2-7
CASSFRGYEQYF
TGTGCCAGCAGTTTTCGGGGCTACGAGCAGTACTTC
>TRBV3-1/TRBV3-2|.|.|TRBJ1-4
CASSLRGLTNEKLFF
TGTGCCAGCAGCCTGAGGGGGTTAACTAATGAAAAACTGTTTTTT
>TRBV5-4|.|TRBD1|TRBJ1-4
CASSLDRGRFEKLFF
TGTGCCAGCAGCTTGGACAGGGGGCGATTTGAAAAACTGTTTTTT
>TRBV18|.|.|TRBJ1-1
CASSQQANTEAFF
TGTGCCAGCTCTCAACAGGCGAACACTGAAGCTTTCTTT
>TRBV7-6|.|TRBD1|TRBJ1-5
CASSLDRGPQHF
TGTGCCAGCAGCTTGGACAGGGGGCCCCAGCATTTT
>TRBV10-3|.|TRBD2|TRBJ2-3
CAISELLLAGGSDTQYF
TGTGCCATCAGTGAGCTCTTGTTGGCGGGAGGGTCAGATACGCAGTATTTT
>TRBV5-1|.|.|TRBJ1-1
CASSINRETNTEAFF
TGCGCCAGCAGCATTAACAGGGAAACGAACACTGAAGCTTTCTTT
>TRBV24-1|few|TRBD1|TRBJ1-4
CATSDLPGTGGFF
TGTGCCACCAGTGATTTGCCGGGTACAGGGGGGTTTTTT